Presented here are 4 T cell receptor beta chains from one specimen sequenced in a study of shared clonotypes between healthy human individuals. Naive CD8 isolation took CD45RO-negative cells positively selected for CCR7 and excluded terminally differentiated effector memory CD45RA+ cells. The assay was immunoSEQ multiplex PCR, and TCRdb's table has in-frame clones only and misses some. This repertoire shows about 2 million clones, around 96% found once; its top ten account for about 1.1%. The material sequenced was naive CD8+ T cells sorted from blood. Source of these receptors: a man younger than 30 in good health.

The chain uses TRBV2 and TRBJ2-7; no clear D gene. V was pared by 8 bases and J by 5 bases, with 25 bases between. The CDR3 consists of 16 residues. Germline lookup yields CDR1 SNHLY and CDR2 FYNNEI. The CDR3 region has the DNA TGTGCCAGCGGCGGAAGGGTAGACGGGTGGGCGGACGAGCAGTACTTC. Its translation is CASGGRVDGWADEQYF.

The chain's CDR3 is CASSVASLGEGTEAFF. The CDR3 DNA sequence: TGTGCCAGCAGCGTAGCGTCTCTGGGGGAGGGCACTGAAGCTTTCTTT. The chain couples TRBV9 to TRBJ1-1; D possibly corresponds to TRBD1 (5 bases). Germline V gene data show CDR1 as SGDLS and CDR2 as YYNGEE. With 0 bases removed from V and 4 bases from J, the gap between germline ends came to 16 bases. The CDR3 is 16 amino acids.

The J gene is TRBJ2-7, the V gene TRBV27; D might be TRBD2 (5 bases). V was cut by 7 bases and J by 3 bases, with 10 bases left in between. Germline V gene lookup returns CDR1 MNHEY and CDR2 SMNVEV (reference sequence). This CDR3 region has 12 residues. CDR3 loop: CASTSRDYEQYF. The CDR3 region has the DNA TGTGCCAGCACCAGCCGGGACTACGAGCAGTACTTC.

As concerns this clone: The same CDR3 also results from other DNA sequences found in this sample. The chain combines TRBV9 with TRBJ2-1, with TRBD2 matching 7 bases. V was clipped by 0 bases and J by 4 bases; unmatched bases: 4. The CDR3 contains 15 residues. Germline lookup yields CDR1 SGDLS and CDR2 YYNGEE. The CDR3 spells CASSVAGGGYNEQFF. The CDR3 DNA reads TGTGCCAGCAGCGTAGCGGGGGGAGGGTACAATGAGCAGTTCTTC.